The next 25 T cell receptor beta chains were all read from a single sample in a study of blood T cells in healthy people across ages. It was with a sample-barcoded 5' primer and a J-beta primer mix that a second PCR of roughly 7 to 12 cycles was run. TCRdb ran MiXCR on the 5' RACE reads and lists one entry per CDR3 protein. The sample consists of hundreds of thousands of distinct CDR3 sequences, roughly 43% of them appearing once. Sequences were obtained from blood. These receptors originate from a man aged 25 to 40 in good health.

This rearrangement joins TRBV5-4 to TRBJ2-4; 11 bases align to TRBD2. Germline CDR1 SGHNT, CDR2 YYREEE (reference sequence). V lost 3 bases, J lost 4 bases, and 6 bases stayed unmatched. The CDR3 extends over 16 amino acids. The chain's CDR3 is CASSYELAGEKNIQYF. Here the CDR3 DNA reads TGTGCCAGCAGCTATGAACTAGCGGGAGAGAAAAACATTCAGTACTTC.

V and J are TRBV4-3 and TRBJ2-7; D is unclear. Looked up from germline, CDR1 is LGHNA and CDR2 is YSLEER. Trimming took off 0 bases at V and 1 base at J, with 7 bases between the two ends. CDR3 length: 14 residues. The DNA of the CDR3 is TGCGCCAGCAGCCAAGAAAGGGTTTCCTACGAGCAGTACTTC. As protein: CASSQERVSYEQYF.

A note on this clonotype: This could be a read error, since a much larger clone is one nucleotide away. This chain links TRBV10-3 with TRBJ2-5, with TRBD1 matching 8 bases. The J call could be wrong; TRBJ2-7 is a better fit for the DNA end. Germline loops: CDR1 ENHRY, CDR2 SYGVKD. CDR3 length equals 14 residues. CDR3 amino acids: CAIRGTGTSYEQYF. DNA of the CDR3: TGTGCCATCAGGGGGACAGGAACCTCCTACGAGCAGTACTTC.

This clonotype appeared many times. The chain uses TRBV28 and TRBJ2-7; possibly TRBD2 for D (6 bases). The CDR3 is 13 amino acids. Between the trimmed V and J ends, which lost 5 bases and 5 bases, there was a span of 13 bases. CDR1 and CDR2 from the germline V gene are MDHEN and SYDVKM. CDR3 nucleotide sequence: TGTGCCAGCAGTCCTGGGACTTTCCACGAGCAGTACTTC. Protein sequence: CASSPGTFHEQYF.

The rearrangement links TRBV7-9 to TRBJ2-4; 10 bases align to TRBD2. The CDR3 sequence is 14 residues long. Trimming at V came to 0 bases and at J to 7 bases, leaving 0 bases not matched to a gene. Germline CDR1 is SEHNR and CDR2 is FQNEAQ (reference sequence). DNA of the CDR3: TGTGCCAGCAGCTTAGCAGCGGGAGGGAACATTCAGTACTTC. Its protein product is CASSLAAGGNIQYF.

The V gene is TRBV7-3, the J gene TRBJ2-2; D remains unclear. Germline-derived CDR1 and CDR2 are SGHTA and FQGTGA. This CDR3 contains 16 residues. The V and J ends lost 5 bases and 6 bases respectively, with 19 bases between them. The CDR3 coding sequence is TGTGCCAGCAGCAGCGACCAGAATGCCCGCCCCGGGGAGCTGTTTTTT. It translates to CASSSDQNARPGELFF.

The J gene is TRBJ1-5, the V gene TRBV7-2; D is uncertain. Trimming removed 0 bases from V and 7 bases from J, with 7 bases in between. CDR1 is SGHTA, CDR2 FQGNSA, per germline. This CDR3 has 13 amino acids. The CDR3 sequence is CASSLAGFQPQHF. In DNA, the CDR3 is TGTGCCAGCAGCTTAGCCGGTTTCCAGCCCCAGCATTTT.

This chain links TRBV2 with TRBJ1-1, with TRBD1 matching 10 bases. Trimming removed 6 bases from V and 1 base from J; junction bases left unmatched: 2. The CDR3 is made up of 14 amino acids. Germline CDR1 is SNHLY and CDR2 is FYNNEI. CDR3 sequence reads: CASRGTGANTEAFF. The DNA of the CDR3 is TGTGCCAGCAGGGGGACAGGGGCGAACACTGAAGCTTTCTTT.

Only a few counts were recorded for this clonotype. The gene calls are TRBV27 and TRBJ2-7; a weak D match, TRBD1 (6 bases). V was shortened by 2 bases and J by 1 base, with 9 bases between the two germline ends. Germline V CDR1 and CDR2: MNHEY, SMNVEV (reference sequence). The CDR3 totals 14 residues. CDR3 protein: CASSLRGLSYEQYF. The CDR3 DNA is TGTGCCAGCAGTTTAAGGGGGTTGTCCTACGAGCAGTACTTC.

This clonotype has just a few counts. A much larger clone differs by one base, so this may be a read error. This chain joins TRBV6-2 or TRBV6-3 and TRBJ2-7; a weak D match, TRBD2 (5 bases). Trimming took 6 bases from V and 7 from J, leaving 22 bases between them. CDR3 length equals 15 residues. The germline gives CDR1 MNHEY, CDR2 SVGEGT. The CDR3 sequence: CASRSTIGSPNEQYF. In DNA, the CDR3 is TGTGCCAGCAGATCGACAATAGGGAGCCCCAATGAGCAGTACTTC.

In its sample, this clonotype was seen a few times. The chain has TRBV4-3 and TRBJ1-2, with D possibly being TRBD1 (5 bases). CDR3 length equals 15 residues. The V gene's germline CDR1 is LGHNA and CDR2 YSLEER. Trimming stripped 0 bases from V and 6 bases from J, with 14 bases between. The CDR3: CASSQEGRGMDGYTF. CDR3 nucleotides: TGCGCCAGCAGCCAAGAAGGTAGGGGAATGGATGGCTACACCTTC.

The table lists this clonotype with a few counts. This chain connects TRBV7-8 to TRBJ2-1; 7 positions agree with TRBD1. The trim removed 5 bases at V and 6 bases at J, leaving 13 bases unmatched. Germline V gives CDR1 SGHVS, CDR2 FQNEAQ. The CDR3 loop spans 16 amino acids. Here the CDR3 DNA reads TGTGCCAGCAGCCCTAGGAGACAGGGTCCCTTCAATGAGCAGTTCTTC. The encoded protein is CASSPRRQGPFNEQFF.

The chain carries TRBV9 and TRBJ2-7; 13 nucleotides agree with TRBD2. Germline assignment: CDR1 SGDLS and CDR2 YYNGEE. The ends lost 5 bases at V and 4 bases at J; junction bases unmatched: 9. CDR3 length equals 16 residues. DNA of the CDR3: TGTGCCAGCAGTGACTCGACTAGCGGGGGGATGTACGAGCAGTACTTC. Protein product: CASSDSTSGGMYEQYF.

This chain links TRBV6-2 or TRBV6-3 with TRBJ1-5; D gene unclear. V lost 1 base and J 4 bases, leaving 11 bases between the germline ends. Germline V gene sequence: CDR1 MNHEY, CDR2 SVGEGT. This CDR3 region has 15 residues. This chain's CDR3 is CASSYLGRGNQPQHF. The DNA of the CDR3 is TGTGCCAGCAGTTACTTGGGGAGAGGGAATCAGCCCCAGCATTTT.

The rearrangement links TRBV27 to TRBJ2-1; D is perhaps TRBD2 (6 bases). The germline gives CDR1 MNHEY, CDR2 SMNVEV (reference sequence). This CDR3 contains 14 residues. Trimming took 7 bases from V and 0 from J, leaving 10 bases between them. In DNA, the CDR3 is TGTGCCAGCACTGGGGGGACCTCCTACAATGAGCAGTTCTTC. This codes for CASTGGTSYNEQFF.

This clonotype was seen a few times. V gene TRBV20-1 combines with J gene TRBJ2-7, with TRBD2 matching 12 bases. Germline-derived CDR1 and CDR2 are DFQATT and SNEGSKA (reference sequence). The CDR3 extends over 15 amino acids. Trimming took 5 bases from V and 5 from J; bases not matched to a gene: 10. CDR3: CSAWSSSGGAHEQYF. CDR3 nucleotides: TGCAGTGCTTGGTCCTCTAGCGGGGGGGCCCACGAGCAGTACTTC.

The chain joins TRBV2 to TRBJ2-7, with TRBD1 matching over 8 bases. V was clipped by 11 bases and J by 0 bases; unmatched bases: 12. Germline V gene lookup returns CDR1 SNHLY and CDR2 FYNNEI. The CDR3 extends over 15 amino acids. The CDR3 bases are TGTGCCGGTGGACAGGGAGCCCCGACCTCCTACGAGCAGTACTTC. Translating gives CAGGQGAPTSYEQYF.

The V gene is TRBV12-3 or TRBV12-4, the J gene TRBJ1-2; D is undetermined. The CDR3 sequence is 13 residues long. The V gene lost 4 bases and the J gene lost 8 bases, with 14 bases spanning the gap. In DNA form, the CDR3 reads TGTGCCAGCAGTTCCGGGGTGGGCGGCGGCTACACCTTC. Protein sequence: CASSSGVGGGYTF.

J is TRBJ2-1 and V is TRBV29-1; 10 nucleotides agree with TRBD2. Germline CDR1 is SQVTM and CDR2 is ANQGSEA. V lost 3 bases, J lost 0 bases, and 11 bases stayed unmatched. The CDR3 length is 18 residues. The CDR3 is CSVEALAGATSSYNEQFF. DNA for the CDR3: TGCAGCGTTGAGGCGCTAGCGGGGGCCACTAGCTCCTACAATGAGCAGTTCTTC.

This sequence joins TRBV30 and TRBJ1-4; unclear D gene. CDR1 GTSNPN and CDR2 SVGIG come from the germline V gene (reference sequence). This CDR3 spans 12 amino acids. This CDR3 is CTSAGVREKLFF. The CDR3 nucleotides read TGTACCTCCGCTGGAGTTCGAGAAAAACTGTTTTTT.

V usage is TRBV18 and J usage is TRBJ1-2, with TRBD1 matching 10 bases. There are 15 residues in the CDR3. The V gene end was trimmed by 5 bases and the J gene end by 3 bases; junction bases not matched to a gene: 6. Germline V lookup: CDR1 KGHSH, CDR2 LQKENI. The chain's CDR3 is CASSSDRGHYYGYTF. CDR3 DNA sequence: TGTGCCAGCTCAAGCGACAGGGGGCATTACTATGGCTACACCTTC.

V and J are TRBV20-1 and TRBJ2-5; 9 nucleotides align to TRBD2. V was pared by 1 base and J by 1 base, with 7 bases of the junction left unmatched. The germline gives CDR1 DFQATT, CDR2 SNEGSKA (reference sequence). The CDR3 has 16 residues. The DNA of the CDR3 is TGCAGTGCTAGAGTGCCTAGCGGGGCTACCCAAGAGACCCAGTACTTC. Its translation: CSARVPSGATQETQYF.

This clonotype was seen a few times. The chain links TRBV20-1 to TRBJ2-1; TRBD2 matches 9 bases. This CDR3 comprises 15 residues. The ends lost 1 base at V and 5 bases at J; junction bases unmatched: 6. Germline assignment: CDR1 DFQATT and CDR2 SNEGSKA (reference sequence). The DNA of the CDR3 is TGCAGTGCTAGAGGCCCTAGCGGGGTAAACAATGAGCAGTTCTTC. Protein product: CSARGPSGVNNEQFF.

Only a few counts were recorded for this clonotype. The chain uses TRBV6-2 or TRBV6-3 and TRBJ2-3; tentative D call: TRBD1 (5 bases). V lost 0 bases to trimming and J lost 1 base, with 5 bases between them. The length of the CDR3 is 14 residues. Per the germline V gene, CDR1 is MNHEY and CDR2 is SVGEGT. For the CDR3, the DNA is TGTGCCAGCAGTTACTCGGGGCGCACAGATACGCAGTATTTT. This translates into CASSYSGRTDTQYF.

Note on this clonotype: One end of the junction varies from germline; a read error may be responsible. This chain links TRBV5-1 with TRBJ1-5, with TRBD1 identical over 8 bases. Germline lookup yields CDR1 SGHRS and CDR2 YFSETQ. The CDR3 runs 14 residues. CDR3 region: CTSSLTGGDQPQHF. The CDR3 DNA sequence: TGCACCAGCAGCCTAACAGGGGGTGATCAGCCCCAGCATTTT. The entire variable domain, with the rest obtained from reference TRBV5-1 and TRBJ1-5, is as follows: KAGVTQTPRYLIKTRGQQVTLSCSPISGHRSVSWYQQTPGQGLQFLFEYFSETQRNKGNFPGRFSGRQFSNSRSEMNVSTLELGDSALYLCTSSLTGGDQPQHFGDGTRLSIL.